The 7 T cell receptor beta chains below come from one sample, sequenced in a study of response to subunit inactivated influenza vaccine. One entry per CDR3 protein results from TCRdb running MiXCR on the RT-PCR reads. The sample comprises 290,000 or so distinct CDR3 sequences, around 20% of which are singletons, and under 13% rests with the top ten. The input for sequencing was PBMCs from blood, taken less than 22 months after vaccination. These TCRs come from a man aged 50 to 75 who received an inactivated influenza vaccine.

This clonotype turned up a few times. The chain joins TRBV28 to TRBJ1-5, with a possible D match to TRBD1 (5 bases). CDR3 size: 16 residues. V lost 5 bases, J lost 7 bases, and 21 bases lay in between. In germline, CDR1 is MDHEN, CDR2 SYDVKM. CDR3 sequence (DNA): TGTGCCAGCAGTCTAAGGGAGGGGATGGGCTCACAGCCCCAGCATTTT. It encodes CASSLREGMGSQPQHF.

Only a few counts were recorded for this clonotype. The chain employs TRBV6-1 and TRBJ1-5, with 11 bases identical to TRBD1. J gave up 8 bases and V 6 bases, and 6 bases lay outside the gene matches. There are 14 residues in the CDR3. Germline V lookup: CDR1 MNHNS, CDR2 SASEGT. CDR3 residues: CASRKGQGVKPQHF. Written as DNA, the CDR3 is TGTGCCAGCAGGAAGGGACAGGGGGTTAAGCCCCAGCATTTT.

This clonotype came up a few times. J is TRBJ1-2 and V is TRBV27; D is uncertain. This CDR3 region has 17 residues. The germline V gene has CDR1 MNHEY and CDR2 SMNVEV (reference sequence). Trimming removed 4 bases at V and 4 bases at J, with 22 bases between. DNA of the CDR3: TGTGCCAGCAGTTGGGTAGGGCGCCCCAAATTCTTCTATGGCTACACCTTC. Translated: CASSWVGRPKFFYGYTF.

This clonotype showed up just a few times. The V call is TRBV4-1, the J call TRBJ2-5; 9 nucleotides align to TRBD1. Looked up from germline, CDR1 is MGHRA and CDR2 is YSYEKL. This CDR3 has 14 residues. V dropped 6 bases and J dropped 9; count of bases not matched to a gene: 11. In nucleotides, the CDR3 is TGCGCCAGCAGGGGACCGGGACAGGGTAACGCCCAGTACTTC. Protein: CASRGPGQGNAQYF.

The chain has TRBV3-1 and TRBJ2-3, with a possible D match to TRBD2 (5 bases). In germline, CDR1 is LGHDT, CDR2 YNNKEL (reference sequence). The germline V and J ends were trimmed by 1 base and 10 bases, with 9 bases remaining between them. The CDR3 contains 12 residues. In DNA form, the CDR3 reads TGTGCCAGCAGCCAAGGGCTAGCTGCGCAGTATTTT. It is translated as CASSQGLAAQYF.

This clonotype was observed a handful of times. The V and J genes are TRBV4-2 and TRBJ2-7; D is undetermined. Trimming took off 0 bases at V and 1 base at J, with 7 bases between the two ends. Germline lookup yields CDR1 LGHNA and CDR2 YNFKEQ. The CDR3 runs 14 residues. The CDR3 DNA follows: TGTGCCAGCAGCCAAGATCGGCCTTCCTACGAGCAGTACTTC. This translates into CASSQDRPSYEQYF.

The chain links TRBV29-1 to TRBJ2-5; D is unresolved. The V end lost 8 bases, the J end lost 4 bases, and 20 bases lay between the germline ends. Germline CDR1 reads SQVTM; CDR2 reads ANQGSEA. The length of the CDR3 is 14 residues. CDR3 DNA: TGCAGCTTACGATCAGGCGGAGTGCGAGAGACCCAGTACTTC. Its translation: CSLRSGGVRETQYF.